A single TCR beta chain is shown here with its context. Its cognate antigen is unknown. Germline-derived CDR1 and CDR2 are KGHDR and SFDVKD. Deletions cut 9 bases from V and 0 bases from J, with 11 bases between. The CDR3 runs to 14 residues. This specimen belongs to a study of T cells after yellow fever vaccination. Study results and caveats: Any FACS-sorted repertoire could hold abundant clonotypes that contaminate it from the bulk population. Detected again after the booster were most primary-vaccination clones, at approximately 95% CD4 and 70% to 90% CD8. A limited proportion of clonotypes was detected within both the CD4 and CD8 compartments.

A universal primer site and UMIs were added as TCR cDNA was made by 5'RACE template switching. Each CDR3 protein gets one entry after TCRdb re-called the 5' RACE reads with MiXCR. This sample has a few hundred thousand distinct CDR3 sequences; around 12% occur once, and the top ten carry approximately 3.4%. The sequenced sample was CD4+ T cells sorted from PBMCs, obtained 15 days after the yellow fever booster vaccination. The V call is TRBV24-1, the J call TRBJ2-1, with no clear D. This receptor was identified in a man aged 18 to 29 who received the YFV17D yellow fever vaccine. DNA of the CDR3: TGTGCCACCTCCGTCGGAAGCTCCTACAATGAGCAGTTCTTC. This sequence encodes CATSVGSSYNEQFF.